This T cell receptor beta chain emerged from a study of cytomegalovirus exposure and HLA in healthy donors. Study-wide results and limits: One later analysis reportedly identified an Asian-associated ancestry cluster that showed fewer N-insertions than the roughly 700-donor mean.

The PCR made use of 60 Vbeta and 13 Jbeta primers. TCRdb's table, derived via immunoSEQ multiplex PCR, lists solely in-frame clones and lacks some. The repertoire holds approximately 170,000 clones, roughly 81% seen once, with approximately 3% in the top ten. Regarding this clone: Its specificity is unknown.

This CDR3 spans 16 amino acids. This rearrangement joins TRBV1 to TRBJ2-3; the D call of TRBD2 is as the table states it, not checked on the DNA. TRBV1 corresponds to a pseudogene. The source is a woman aged 25 to 39 in good health and CMV-seropositive. The sequenced material came from PBMCs. The CDR3 nucleotides read TGCACCAGCAGCCAACCTGGGGTTAGCGGCGCAGATACGCAGTATTTT. Residues: CTSSQPGVSGADTQYF.